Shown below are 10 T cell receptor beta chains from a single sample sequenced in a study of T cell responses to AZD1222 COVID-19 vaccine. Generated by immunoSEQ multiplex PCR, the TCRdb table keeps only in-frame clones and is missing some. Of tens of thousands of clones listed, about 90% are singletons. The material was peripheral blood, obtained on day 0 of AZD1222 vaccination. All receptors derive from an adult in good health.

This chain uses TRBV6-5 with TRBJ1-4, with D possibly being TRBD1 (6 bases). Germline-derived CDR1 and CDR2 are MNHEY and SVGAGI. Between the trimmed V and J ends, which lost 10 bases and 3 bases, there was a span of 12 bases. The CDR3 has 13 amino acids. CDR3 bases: TGTGCCACCAAACGACAGGCTAATGAAAAACTGTTTTTT. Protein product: CATKRQANEKLFF.

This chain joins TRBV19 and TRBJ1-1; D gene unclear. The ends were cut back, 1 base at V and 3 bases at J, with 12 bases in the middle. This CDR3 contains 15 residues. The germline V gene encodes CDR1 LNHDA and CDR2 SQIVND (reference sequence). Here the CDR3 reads CASSIGARADTEAFF. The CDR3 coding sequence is TGTGCCAGTAGTATAGGGGCAAGGGCTGACACTGAAGCTTTCTTT. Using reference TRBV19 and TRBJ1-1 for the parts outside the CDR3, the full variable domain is DGGITQSPKYLFRKEGQNVTLSCEQNLNHDAMYWYRQDPGQGLRLIYYSQIVNDFQKGDIAEGYSVSREKKESFPLTVTSAQKNPTAFYLCASSIGARADTEAFFGQGTRLTVV.

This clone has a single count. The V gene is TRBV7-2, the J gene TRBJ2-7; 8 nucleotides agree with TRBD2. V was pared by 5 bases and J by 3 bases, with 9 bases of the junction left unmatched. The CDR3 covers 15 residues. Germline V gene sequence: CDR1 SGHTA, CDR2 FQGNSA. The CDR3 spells CASSAASGTSYEQYF. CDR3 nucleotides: TGTGCCAGCAGCGCCGCCTCCGGGACTAGCTACGAGCAGTACTTC.

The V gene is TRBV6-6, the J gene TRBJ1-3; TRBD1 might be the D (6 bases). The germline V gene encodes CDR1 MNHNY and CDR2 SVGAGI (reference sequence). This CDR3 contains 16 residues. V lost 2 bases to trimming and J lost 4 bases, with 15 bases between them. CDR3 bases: TGTGCCAGCAGTTACCCACAGGGCTCGTCAGGAAACACCATATATTTT. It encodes CASSYPQGSSGNTIYF.

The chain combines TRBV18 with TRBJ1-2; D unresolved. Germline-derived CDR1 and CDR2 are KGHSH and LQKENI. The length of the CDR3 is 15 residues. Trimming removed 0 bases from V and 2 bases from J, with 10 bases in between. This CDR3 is CASSPPTRLNYGYTF. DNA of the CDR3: TGTGCCAGCTCACCACCGACAAGACTCAACTATGGCTACACCTTC. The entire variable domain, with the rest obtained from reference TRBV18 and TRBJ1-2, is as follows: NAGVMQNPRHLVRRRGQEARLRCSPMKGHSHVYWYRQLPEEGLKFMVYLQKENIIDESGMPKERFSAEFPKEGPSILRIQQVVRGDSAAYFCASSPPTRLNYGYTFGSGTRLTVV.

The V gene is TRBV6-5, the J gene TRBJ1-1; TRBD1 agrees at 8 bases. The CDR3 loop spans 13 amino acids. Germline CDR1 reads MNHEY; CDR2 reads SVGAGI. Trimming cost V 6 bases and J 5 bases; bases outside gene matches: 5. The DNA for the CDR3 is TGTGCCAGCAGGGACAGGGTGGGGACTGAAGCTTTCTTT. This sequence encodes CASRDRVGTEAFF.

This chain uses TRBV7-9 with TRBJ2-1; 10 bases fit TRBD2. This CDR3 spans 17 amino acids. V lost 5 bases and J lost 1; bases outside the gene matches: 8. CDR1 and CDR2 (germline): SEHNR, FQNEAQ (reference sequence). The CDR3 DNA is TGTGCCAGCAGCCACCCCTTAGCGGGAGGATCCTACAATGAGCAGTTCTTC. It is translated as CASSHPLAGGSYNEQFF.

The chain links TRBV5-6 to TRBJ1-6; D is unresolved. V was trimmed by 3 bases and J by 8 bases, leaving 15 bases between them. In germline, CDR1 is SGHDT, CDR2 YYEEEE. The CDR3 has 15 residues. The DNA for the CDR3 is TGTGCCAGCAGCTCACAGAGAGGGATCTATTCACCCCTCCACTTT. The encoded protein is CASSSQRGIYSPLHF.

CDR3 nucleotides: TGTGCCAGCAGTGGAAAAGATACGCAGTATTTT. This sequence encodes CASSGKDTQYF. The V and J genes are TRBV28 and TRBJ2-3; D is ambiguous. CDR1 is MDHEN and CDR2 is SYDVKM in the germline V gene. Deletions cut 5 bases from V and 5 bases from J, with 5 bases between. The CDR3 contains 11 residues.

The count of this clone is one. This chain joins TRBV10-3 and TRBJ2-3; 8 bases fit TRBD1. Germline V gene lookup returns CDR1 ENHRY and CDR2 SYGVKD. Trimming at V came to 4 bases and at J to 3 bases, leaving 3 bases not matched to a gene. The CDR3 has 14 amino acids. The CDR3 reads CAISGTGRTDTQYF. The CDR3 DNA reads TGTGCCATCAGTGGGACAGGGAGAACAGATACGCAGTATTTT.